This record looks at one T cell receptor (beta chain) sequence and its context. Other DNA sequences from this sample encode an identical CDR3 as well. This sample was taken from a study of shared clonotypes between healthy human individuals. The unsorted PBMC sample used ten immunoSEQ deep assay plates. Libraries were prepared by immunoSEQ multiplex PCR; TCRdb keeps only in-frame clonotypes and omits some of them. The sample lists around 450,000 clones; about 76% were seen once. The sample consisted of PBMCs. The TCR comes from a middle-aged woman in good health. Some clones in this sample may be carry-over from other donors' samples.

The CDR3 DNA is TGCAGCGCCGGACAGGGGGCGAATCAGCCCCAGCATTTT. Amino acid sequence: CSAGQGANQPQHF. This rearrangement joins TRBV29-1 to TRBJ1-5; 11 bases align to TRBD1. Unmatched junction bases numbered 3, after V lost 7 bases and J lost 4 bases. Germline V gene data show CDR1 as SQVTM and CDR2 as ANQGSEA. The CDR3 length is 13 residues.